A selection of T cell receptor beta chains follows, all from one sample in a study of blood T cell repertoires in COVID-19. Profiled with immunoSEQ multiplex PCR; TCRdb holds only in-frame clones, not every one. The table shows roughly 140,000 clones, with over 70% occurring only once. What was sequenced was peripheral blood. Receptors originate from a man between 60 and 75 years old with acute or convalescent COVID-19. CDR3s include the opening cysteine and the closing phenylalanine or tryptophan. Fields, in order: D gene, clone size, CDR3 length, V gene, J gene, CDR3 DNA, CDR3 protein. D genes are given only for firm matches. Clone size is not always given. Where it is, it says once, few, many or a class for expanded clones.

>TRBD2|few|16|TRBV9|TRBJ2-3
TGTGCCAGCAGCCCCCTAGCGGGAGGGCCTTCAGATACGCAGTATTTT
CASSPLAGGPSDTQYF
>TRBD1|.|16|TRBV11-1|TRBJ2-7
TGTGCCAGCAGCTTAGCCGGGACAGGGGGCCCCTACGAGCAGTACTTC
CASSLAGTGGPYEQYF
>TRBD1|.|16|TRBV19|TRBJ1-5
TGTGCCAGTAGTGGACAGGGTGGGTTTAGCAATCAGCCCCAGCATTTT
CASSGQGGFSNQPQHF
>TRBD2|.|20|TRBV4-3|TRBJ2-3
TGCGCCAGCAGCCAAGATCTAACGACTAGCGGGAGGACGAGCACAGATACGCAGTATTTT
CASSQDLTTSGRTSTDTQYF
>TRBD1|.|13|TRBV6-4|TRBJ1-4
TGTGCCAGCAGTAGGGACAGAGGAGAAAAACTGTTTTTT
CASSRDRGEKLFF
>TRBD1|.|19|TRBV28|TRBJ1-2
TGTGCCAGCAGTTTTAAATTATCGGACAGGGGAAGCGCGAGAAATGGCTACACCTTC
CASSFKLSDRGSARNGYTF
>.|.|14|TRBV9|TRBJ1-6
TGTGCCAGCAGCGTCAGACAGGATAATTCACCCCTCCACTTT
CASSVRQDNSPLHF
>TRBD1|.|15|TRBV28|TRBJ1-6
TGTGCCAGCAGTGTACCGGGACAGGGGAATTCACCCCTCCACTTT
CASSVPGQGNSPLHF
>.|.|15|TRBV9|TRBJ2-2
TGTGCCAGCAGCGTAGATTACACCCCTGCCGGGGAGCTGTTTTTT
CASSVDYTPAGELFF
>.|.|12|TRBV28|TRBJ1-5
TGTGCCAGCATAAAACTAGGGCAGCCCCAGCATTTT
CASIKLGQPQHF
>.|.|14|TRBV6-5|TRBJ2-5
TGTGCCAGCAGTTACTCACCAGGGAGGGAGACCCAGTACTTC
CASSYSPGRETQYF
>TRBD2|.|14|TRBV5-4|TRBJ2-1
TGTGCCAGCAGCTTAACGGGAGGGAACAATGAGCAGTTCTTC
CASSLTGGNNEQFF
>TRBD1|.|16|TRBV7-9|TRBJ2-1
TGTGCCAGCAGCTGGTTACCGGGACAGGGTGACAATGAGCAGTTCTTC
CASSWLPGQGDNEQFF
>TRBD2|.|17|TRBV19|TRBJ2-7
TGTGCCAGTAGTATCGGATCAGGGACTAGCGGAGCCTACGAGCAGTACTTC
CASSIGSGTSGAYEQYF
>.|.|19|TRBV4-2|TRBJ2-1
TGTGCCAGCAGCCAAGAAATAAACCCTTTTGGGAGCGCCTACAATGAGCAGTTCTTC
CASSQEINPFGSAYNEQFF
>TRBD2|.|14|TRBV4-1|TRBJ2-7
TGCGCCAGCAGCCCGGGACTAGCGGGGCGTGAGCAGTACTTC
CASSPGLAGREQYF
>.|.|15|TRBV6-2/TRBV6-3|TRBJ2-1
TGTGCCAGCAGCCCCCCCTCGGGGTCCTACAATGAGCAGTTCTTC
CASSPPSGSYNEQFF
>.|.|16|TRBV18|TRBJ2-3
TGTGCCAGCTCACCCAGTCGACAGTCTAGCACAGATACGCAGTATTTT
CASSPSRQSSTDTQYF
>.|.|10|TRBV28|TRBJ1-2
TGTGCCAGCAGTTCAGGGTTCTACACCTTC
CASSSGFYTF
>TRBD1|.|15|TRBV4-3|TRBJ2-2
TGCGCCAGCAGCTGGGGACAGGGGACCACCGGGGAGCTGTTTTTT
CASSWGQGTTGELFF
>TRBD1|.|15|TRBV24-1|TRBJ2-5
TGTGCCACCAGTAAGGGACAGGGATGGCAAGAGACCCAGTACTTC
CATSKGQGWQETQYF
>.|.|15|TRBV6-6|TRBJ1-4
TGTGCCAGCACCTACCAAGGGGGGGCCAGTGAAAAACTGTTTTTT
CASTYQGGASEKLFF
>.|.|16|TRBV11-3|TRBJ1-4
TGTGCCCCCATCCGGGACCTACAGGTCAGGGGTGAAAAACTGTTTTTT
CAPIRDLQVRGEKLFF
>.|.|16|TRBV21-1|TRBJ2-7
TGTGCCAGCAGCAAGGGGGCTACCCTTCCCTCCTACGAGCAGTACTTC
CASSKGATLPSYEQYF
>.|few|15|TRBV6-2/TRBV6-3|TRBJ1-1
TGTGCCAGCAGTTACGCAGGGAAGTCGTACACTGAAGCTTTCTTT
CASSYAGKSYTEAFF
>TRBD1|.|15|TRBV7-2|TRBJ2-1
TGTGCCAGCAGCTTAGAAACAGGGGGCTACAATGAGCAGTTCTTC
CASSLETGGYNEQFF
>TRBD1|.|15|TRBV5-6|TRBJ1-2
TGTGCCAGCAGCCCCAAACTTCGACAGGGGGCCGGCTACACCTTC
CASSPKLRQGAGYTF
>.|.|13|TRBV7-2|TRBJ2-3
TGTGCCAGCAGCTTAGGGTTAGCAGATACGCAGTATTTT
CASSLGLADTQYF
>.|.|13|TRBV15|TRBJ2-7
TGTGCCACCAGCAGAGGACAGACCTACGAGCAGTACTTC
CATSRGQTYEQYF
>.|.|16|TRBV19|TRBJ1-3
TGTGCCAGTAGTATCCCCGGTACCCACTCTGGAAACACCATATATTTT
CASSIPGTHSGNTIYF
>TRBD2|.|15|TRBV11-2|TRBJ2-1
TGTGCCAGCAGCTATAGCGGGAGTTTCTACAATGAGCAGTTCTTC
CASSYSGSFYNEQFF
>TRBD1|.|13|TRBV2|TRBJ2-7
TGTGCCAGCAGTAGGGGGCCCCCCTACGAGCAGTACTTC
CASSRGPPYEQYF
>TRBD1|.|15|TRBV3-1/TRBV3-2|TRBJ1-1
TGTGCCAGCAGCCTACATGGGACAGTGAACACTGAAGCTTTCTTT
CASSLHGTVNTEAFF
>.|.|15|TRBV2|TRBJ2-2
TGTGCCAGCAGCGAAATCGGTATTGGCACCGGGGAGCTGTTTTTT
CASSEIGIGTGELFF
>TRBD1|once|17|TRBV4-2|TRBJ1-1
TGTGCCAGCAGCCAAGATGGGGCCAGGGGGCAGAACACTGAAGCTTTCTTT
CASSQDGARGQNTEAFF
>TRBD1|.|15|TRBV5-5|TRBJ1-2
TGTGCCAGCAGCCTTGGGGACAGAGGCTTTTATGGCTACACCTTC
CASSLGDRGFYGYTF
>.|.|16|TRBV1|TRBJ2-1
TGCACCAGCAGCCTTGGGGCGGGGAGCTCCTACAATGAGCAGTTCTTC
CTSSLGAGSSYNEQFF
>.|.|14|TRBV15|TRBJ1-5
TGTGCCACCAGCAGAGTGGGCAGCAATCAGCCCCAGCATTTT
CATSRVGSNQPQHF
>TRBD2|.|15|TRBV2|TRBJ2-1
TGTGCCAGCAACCCGAGTAGCGGGGGTGGCAATGAGCAGTTCTTC
CASNPSSGGGNEQFF
>.|.|16|TRBV27|TRBJ2-1
TGTGCCAGCAGTTCGCTGGCGGATAGCTCCTACAATGAGCAGTTCTTC
CASSSLADSSYNEQFF
>.|.|15|TRBV5-1|TRBJ2-1
TGCGCCAGCAGCTTGGGGCACCAACGGGGTAATGAGCAGTTCTTC
CASSLGHQRGNEQFF
>TRBD1|.|14|TRBV19|TRBJ1-2
TGTGCCAGTAGTACGGCAGGGGGCACGGTAGGCTACACCTTC
CASSTAGGTVGYTF
>.|.|17|TRBV10-3|TRBJ2-3
TGTGCCATCAGTGAGTCCGCGCGAGTAGAGGGTGGAGATACGCAGTATTTT
CAISESARVEGGDTQYF
>.|.|15|TRBV5-1|TRBJ2-7
TGCGCCAGCAGCTTGGCCGTGGGCAGGGCAGGCGAGCAGTACTTC
CASSLAVGRAGEQYF
>.|once|15|TRBV28|TRBJ2-1
TGTGCCAGCAGGCCCGGGACACGATATGATGTAGGGCAGTTCTTC
CASRPGTRYDVGQFF
>.|.|13|TRBV2|TRBJ1-5
TGTGCCAGCAGTGGGGGGGAGGGCCGGCCCCAGCATTTT
CASSGGEGRPQHF
>TRBD1|.|14|TRBV19|TRBJ1-5
TGTGCCAGTACCTCGACAGGGATGGGCCAGCCCCAGCATTTT
CASTSTGMGQPQHF
>.|once|13|TRBV3-1/TRBV3-2|TRBJ2-7
TGTGCCAGCAGCCATGGGGTAAGGGGCGAGCAGTACTTC
CASSHGVRGEQYF
>.|.|15|TRBV7-2|TRBJ1-6
TGTGCCAGCAGCTTTCGGAGCGCTTATAATTCACCCCTCCACTTT
CASSFRSAYNSPLHF
>.|.|14|TRBV5-5|TRBJ1-1
TGTGCCAGCAGCTTGGCTGTTCTCACAGGGGAAGCTTTCTTT
CASSLAVLTGEAFF
>TRBD1|.|16|TRBV6-6|TRBJ1-4
TGTGCCAGCAGTTCCGGACAGGGGAGGATTTCGGGAAAACTGTTTTTT
CASSSGQGRISGKLFF
>TRBD1|.|14|TRBV7-9|TRBJ1-2
TGTGCCAGCAGCTTAGACCGGCCAGGGGGTGGCTACACCTTC
CASSLDRPGGGYTF
>.|.|14|TRBV6-6|TRBJ2-7
TGTGCCAGCAGCCCTTCCCGACAGCCCTACGAGCAGTACTTC
CASSPSRQPYEQYF
>.|.|15|TRBV28|TRBJ1-3
TGTGCCAGCAGGTCATCGCTGAGCTCTGGAAACACCATATATTTT
CASRSSLSSGNTIYF
>.|.|13|TRBV5-1|TRBJ1-5
TGCGCCAGCAGCCCTGGACTCGATCAGCCCCAGCATTTT
CASSPGLDQPQHF